This T cell receptor beta chain was observed in a study of blood T cell repertoires in COVID-19. Study details: The United States, Italy and Spain provided the acute and convalescent COVID-19 samples.

As originally analysed: Amplification from reference gene primers served as the basis for estimated nucleated cell counts. Profiling relied on immunoSEQ multiplex PCR, and the TCRdb table lists in-frame clones only, not all of them. V and J calls and clone size are given by that table; D and trimming were obtained from the DNA. The table records fewer than 90,000 clones, around 80% of them present only once. The receptor's source is a human donor in a cohort sampled during active COVID-19. Sample: peripheral blood.

The CDR3 DNA reads as TGTGCCTGGAGTGAGGGACTAGCGGGAGTGGAGACCCAGTACTTC. Protein sequence: CAWSEGLAGVETQYF. This chain links TRBV30 with TRBJ2-5, with 14 bases identical to TRBD2. CDR3 length equals 15 residues. Trimming took 1 base from V and 5 from J; bases not matched to a gene: 3. Germline V gives CDR1 GTSNPN, CDR2 SVGIG (reference sequence).